The source of this T cell receptor beta chain is a study of memory CD4+ T cells and cytomegalovirus serostatus. On the study more broadly: This sample comes from healthy Belgian adults, several CMV seropositive, approximately 22 seronegative.

Single viable CD3+CD4+CD8-CD45RO+ cells were sorted as the memory CD4+ T cells. After thawing, CD4+ T cells were positively selected. Profiled with immunoSEQ multiplex PCR; TCRdb holds only in-frame clones, not every one. The sample lists just over 40,000 clones; roughly 77% were seen once. Study-level findings and limits: Repertoires predicted CMV serostatus with median bootstrapped AUC of 0.95. Each of 65 to 75 CMV-associated TCRbeta sequences occurred in one to five individuals.

Points on this clone: Its antigen is not identified.

The receptor comes from an adult in good health and CMV-seronegative. The sample consisted of memory CD4+ T cells from blood.

DNA for the CDR3: TGCGCCAGCAGCTTGGATCCAGGGAGGTTTGCGCGTGAGCAGTTCTTC. It translates to CASSLDPGRFAREQFF. The chain combines TRBV5-1 with TRBJ2-1, with D perhaps TRBD2 (6 bases). This CDR3 spans 16 amino acids. Germline-derived CDR1 and CDR2 are SGHRS and YFSETQ. V dropped 0 bases and J dropped 9 bases, with 19 bases sitting between them. Looking up the rest from reference TRBV5-1 and TRBJ2-1 gives the full variable domain: KAGVTQTPRYLIKTRGQQVTLSCSPISGHRSVSWYQQTPGQGLQFLFEYFSETQRNKGNFPGRFSGRQFSNSRSEMNVSTLELGDSALYLCASSLDPGRFAREQFFGPGTRLTVL.